This T cell receptor beta chain is drawn from a study of blood T cell repertoires in COVID-19. Study context: Nucleic acid was either cDNA or gDNA, and it came from T cells, B-cell-depleted T cells, or PBMCs.

As originally analysed: Amplification with reference gene primers provided the estimates of nucleated cell counts. Assay: immunoSEQ multiplex PCR; the TCRdb copy retains only in-frame clones and omits some. V and J calls and clone size come straight from that table; D and trimming were deduced from the DNA. This table has some 510,000 clones, approximately 90% appearing once. This sequence was found in a woman aged 35 to 49 who had recovered from COVID-19. Sequenced: PBMCs or T cells enriched from blood (not recorded which).

DNA for the CDR3: TGTGCCAGCAGCGCACGACAGGGGGCCCCTGAAGCTTTCTTT. Its translation: CASSARQGAPEAFF. The rearrangement joins TRBV9 to TRBJ1-1; 10 bases align to TRBD1. The germline V gene encodes CDR1 SGDLS and CDR2 YYNGEE. V gave up 3 bases and J gave up 6 bases; unmatched junction bases: 5. The CDR3 length is 14 residues.